These 2 T cell receptor beta chains were sequenced from one sample in a study of blood T cell dynamics during melanoma immunotherapy. Notes on the study in general: The most clonal sorted CD8+ subset, immune-effector cells, was closest to cell-free DNA CDR3 sequences.

Time point: pre-treatment baseline. Immune-effector memory T cells were defined as CD3+ CD4- CD8+ CD45RA- CD45RO-high CD27- CCR7-. Data came from immunoSEQ multiplex PCR; TCRdb stores just in-frame clones and leaves some out. Of about 1,300 clones in the sample, roughly 69% were seen once. Their target antigens are unknown. This specimen was CD8+ T cells from blood, taken from a patient treated with checkpoint blockade. These TCRs come from a human donor with melanoma.

The chain carries TRBV7-9 and TRBJ1-2; D is perhaps TRBD1 (6 bases). This CDR3 region has 17 residues. Germline loops: CDR1 SEHNR, CDR2 FQNEAQ (reference sequence). With 5 bases removed from V and 1 base from J, the gap between germline ends came to 20 bases. DNA of the CDR3: TGTGCCAGCAGCCTGTTAGGGGGGGCGGAACTTAACTATGGCTACACCTTC. Translated, it gives CASSLLGGAELNYGYTF.

This sequence joins TRBV14 and TRBJ2-3; 7 positions match TRBD1. CDR1 and CDR2 (germline): SGHDN, FVKESK. CDR3 size: 15 residues. The V and J ends lost 5 bases and 6 bases, in that order; junction bases with no gene match: 11. CDR3 nucleotide sequence: TGTGCCAGCAGCGCCAGAGCTTTCAGGGGGGATACGCAGTATTTT. Translated: CASSARAFRGDTQYF.